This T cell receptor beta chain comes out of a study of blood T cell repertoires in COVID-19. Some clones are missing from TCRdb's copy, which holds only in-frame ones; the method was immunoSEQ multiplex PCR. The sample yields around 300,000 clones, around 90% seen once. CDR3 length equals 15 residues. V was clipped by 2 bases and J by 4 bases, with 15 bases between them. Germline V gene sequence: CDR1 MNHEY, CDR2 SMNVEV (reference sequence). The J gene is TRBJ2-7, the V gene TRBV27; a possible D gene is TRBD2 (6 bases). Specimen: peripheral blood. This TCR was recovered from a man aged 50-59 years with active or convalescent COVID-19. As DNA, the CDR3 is TGTGCCAGCAGTTTAAGACCTAGAGGAGGGTACGAGCAGTACTTC. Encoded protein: CASSLRPRGGYEQYF.